The 20 T cell receptor beta chains presented below share a single source sample, sequenced in a study of T cells in Graves' hyperthyroidism and ophthalmopathy. TCR beta CDR3 regions were amplified from RNA. Researchers ran a first-round RT-PCR on the TCR CDR3 using the HTBI primer set. One entry per CDR3 protein results from TCRdb running MiXCR on the multiplex PCR reads. The table lists roughly 510,000 distinct CDR3 sequences, less than 25% of them singletons, with less than 30% in the top ten. The material sequenced was blood. The receptors stem from a young man with Graves' hyperthyroidism.

This clonotype has at least ten counts. The chain is built from TRBV7-9 and TRBJ2-5, with D unclear. V was clipped by 6 bases and J by 1 base, with 9 bases between them. CDR1 and CDR2 from the germline V gene are SEHNR and FQNEAQ (reference sequence). CDR3 length equals 13 residues. CDR3 loop: CASRVPFQETQYF. DNA for the CDR3: TGTGCCAGCAGGGTCCCGTTCCAAGAGACCCAGTACTTC.

This clonotype was observed a handful of times. The chain recombines TRBV5-4 with TRBJ2-4, with D tentatively TRBD1 (6 bases). The CDR3 consists of 15 residues. Germline V gene sequence: CDR1 SGHNT, CDR2 YYREEE (reference sequence). V was pared by 0 bases and J by 6 bases, with 13 bases between. This CDR3 is CASSLDRDGRNIQYF. The CDR3 DNA is TGTGCCAGCAGCTTGGACAGGGACGGTAGAAACATTCAGTACTTC.

This clonotype was counted many times. The chain joins TRBV6-1 to TRBJ2-5, with 10 bases fitting TRBD2. V gave up 7 bases and J gave up 5 bases; unmatched junction bases: 10. The CDR3 consists of 15 residues. CDR1 and CDR2 from the germline V gene are MNHNS and SASEGT. The CDR3 nucleotides are TGTGCCAGCAAGAAGCGGGGGGGCCGAAGGGAGACCCAGTACTTC. It codes for CASKKRGGRRETQYF.

The table lists this clonotype with many counts. The chain carries TRBV7-8 and TRBJ1-2; possible D gene TRBD1, 6 bases. Germline CDR1 SGHVS, CDR2 FQNEAQ. V was cut by 5 bases and J by 3 bases, with 28 bases left in between. The CDR3 contains 19 residues. The CDR3: CASSPFPVRDTQSDYGYTF. The CDR3 coding sequence is TGTGCCAGCAGCCCATTTCCGGTCAGGGACACCCAATCGGACTATGGCTACACCTTC. The complete variable domain, with remaining parts taken from reference TRBV7-8 and TRBJ1-2, reads GAGVSQSPRYKVAKRGQDVALRCDPISGHVSLFWYQQALGQGPEFLTYFQNEAQLDKSGLPSDRFFAERPEGSVSTLKIQRTQQEDSAVYLCASSPFPVRDTQSDYGYTFGSGTRLTVV.

The rearrangement uses TRBV12-3 or TRBV12-4 and TRBJ2-7; D perhaps matches TRBD1 (6 bases). This CDR3 is 13 amino acids long. Trimming removed 6 bases at V and 8 bases at J, with 17 bases between. The CDR3 reads CASSRDNIGKQYF. CDR3 DNA: TGTGCCAGCAGCCGGGACAACATCGGGAAGCAGTACTTC.

The chain joins TRBV4-1 to TRBJ1-1; D uncertain. CDR1 is MGHRA and CDR2 is YSYEKL in the germline V gene. The CDR3 has 15 residues. The ends were cut back, 0 bases at V and 4 bases at J, with 12 bases in the middle. CDR3 in amino acids: CASSQDRTEGTEAFF. Here the CDR3 DNA reads TGCGCCAGCAGCCAAGACCGGACCGAGGGCACTGAAGCTTTCTTT.

Ten or more counts support this clonotype. The chain combines TRBV5-1 with TRBJ2-7; 7 bases are shared with TRBD1. Germline CDR1 SGHRS, CDR2 YFSETQ. The CDR3 is 13 residues long. After removal of 5 bases from V and 3 bases from J, the junction contained 5 bases not matched to a gene. CDR3 DNA: TGCGCCAGCAGGTCGACAGGGATCTACGAGCAGTACTTC. It encodes CASRSTGIYEQYF.

This clonotype was seen ten or more times. The chain recombines TRBV12-3 or TRBV12-4 with TRBJ1-5; possibly TRBD1 for D (5 bases). The CDR3 contains 16 residues. V shed 5 bases and J shed 2 bases, with 16 bases lying between them. As DNA, the CDR3 is TGTGCCAGCAGTCCAGGGACCCGAAGGGGCAATCAGCCCCAGCATTTT. As protein: CASSPGTRRGNQPQHF.

This clonotype showed up many times. Here the CDR3 reads CATSRDVGPPWTTGYNQPQHF. The CDR3 DNA sequence: TGTGCCACCAGCAGAGATGTAGGCCCCCCCTGGACGACAGGGTATAATCAGCCCCAGCATTTT. This chain joins TRBV15 and TRBJ1-5; 7 nucleotides align to TRBD1. This CDR3 has 21 amino acids. V dropped 0 bases and J dropped 4; count of bases not matched to a gene: 21. Germline CDR1 reads LNHNV; CDR2 reads YYDKDF (reference sequence). Full variable domain (outside the CDR3, taken from reference TRBV15 and TRBJ1-5): DAMVIQNPRYQVTQFGKPVTLSCSQTLNHNVMYWYQQKSSQAPKLLFHYYDKDFNNEADTPDNFQSRRPNTSFCFLDIRSPGLGDTAMYLCATSRDVGPPWTTGYNQPQHFGDGTRLSIL.

This clonotype was observed a few times. The chain couples TRBV13 to TRBJ2-7; D remains unclear. V lost 4 bases and J 2 bases, leaving 6 bases between the germline ends. CDR1 and CDR2 from the germline V gene are PRHDT and FYEKMQ (reference sequence). The CDR3 is 12 amino acids. The CDR3, as DNA: TGTGCCAGCAGCTCGGAGCCCTACGAGCAGTACTTC. Amino acids: CASSSEPYEQYF.

This clonotype was detected ten times or more. The gene calls are TRBV19 and TRBJ1-2, with no clear D. Trimming left V 3 bases short and J 8 bases short, with 16 bases between. Germline V lookup: CDR1 LNHDA, CDR2 SQIVND (reference sequence). The CDR3 loop spans 14 amino acids. DNA for the CDR3: TGTGCCAGTAGTATCAAGGTGGGGTGTCACGGCTACACCTTC. Protein product: CASSIKVGCHGYTF.

This clonotype was recorded a few times. The chain links TRBV19 to TRBJ1-5; 9 positions match TRBD1. The germline gives CDR1 LNHDA, CDR2 SQIVND (reference sequence). This CDR3 spans 17 amino acids. The V gene end was trimmed by 5 bases and the J gene end by 0 bases; junction bases not matched to a gene: 8. In nucleotides, the CDR3 is TGTGCCAGTAGTCTAAGGACAGGGGCCGATAGCAATCAGCCCCAGCATTTT. This translates into CASSLRTGADSNQPQHF.

V and J are TRBV19 and TRBJ1-1, with TRBD1 identical over 7 bases. Unmatched junction bases numbered 11, after V lost 4 bases and J lost 0 bases. Germline CDR1 reads LNHDA; CDR2 reads SQIVND (reference sequence). The length of the CDR3 is 17 residues. This chain's CDR3 is CASSTRSGDRLNTEAFF. CDR3 in DNA: TGTGCCAGTAGTACTCGATCAGGGGACAGATTGAACACTGAAGCTTTCTTT.

With regard to this clonotype: A much larger clonotype is one base distant, so this may be a read error. V and J are TRBV20-1 and TRBJ2-7; D might be TRBD1 (6 bases). This CDR3 has 12 amino acids. Germline V lookup: CDR1 DFQATT, CDR2 SNEGSKA (reference sequence). The CDR3 protein is CSADQGSYELYF. Here the CDR3 DNA reads TGCAGTGCGGACCAGGGGTCCTACGAGCTGTACTTC.

This clonotype was detected ten times or more. The rearrangement links TRBV7-2 to TRBJ1-2; 8 nucleotides align to TRBD1. J was trimmed by 6 bases and V by 0 bases; bases with no gene match: 6. This CDR3 region has 15 residues. Germline CDR1 SGHTA, CDR2 FQGNSA. Written as DNA, the CDR3 is TGTGCCAGCAGCTTAGCCCCAGGGGGCGCAGATGGCTACACCTTC. It specifies CASSLAPGGADGYTF.

Ten or more counts support this clonotype. V usage is TRBV20-1 and J usage is TRBJ1-5; D ambiguous. Germline lookup yields CDR1 DFQATT and CDR2 SNEGSKA (reference sequence). The V and J ends lost 3 bases and 1 base respectively, with 10 bases between them. CDR3 length: 14 residues. The CDR3 DNA follows: TGCAGTGCTAGTCCCCTGGACAGCAATCAGCCCCAGCATTTT. This sequence encodes CSASPLDSNQPQHF.

This clonotype was recorded many times. V is TRBV4-1 and J is TRBJ1-1, with 7 nucleotides matching TRBD1. This CDR3 region has 15 residues. The V and J ends lost 3 bases and 3 bases, in that order; junction bases with no gene match: 7. Germline CDR1 reads MGHRA; CDR2 reads YSYEKL. The CDR3 region has the DNA TGCGCCAGCAGCCATATGGACAGGCTGTACACTGAAGCTTTCTTT. Its protein is CASSHMDRLYTEAFF.

The gene calls are TRBV5-5 and TRBJ1-1; perhaps TRBD1 as D (5 bases). V was pared by 4 bases and J by 2 bases, with 15 bases between. Germline V gene data show CDR1 as SGHKS and CDR2 as YYEKEE (reference sequence). This CDR3 has 15 amino acids. CDR3 sequence: CASSRTPPGNTEAFF. CDR3 nucleotide sequence: TGTGCCAGCAGCCGGACACCGCCGGGAAACACTGAAGCTTTCTTT.

This clonotype was detected ten times or more. CDR3: CASSLVAVNTEAFF. The CDR3 nucleotides read TGTGCCAGCAGCTTAGTCGCGGTGAACACTGAAGCTTTCTTT. The chain uses TRBV11-2 and TRBJ1-1; D gene ambiguous. This CDR3 has 14 amino acids. Germline values: CDR1 SGHAT, CDR2 FQNNGV. The V end lost 1 base, the J end lost 0 bases, and 6 bases lay between the germline ends.

This clonotype was seen repeatedly, ten times or more. This chain connects TRBV7-6 to TRBJ1-1; D is unresolved. Trimming took 6 bases from V and 5 from J, leaving 10 bases between them. The CDR3 is made up of 12 amino acids. CDR1 SGHVS and CDR2 FNYEAQ come from the germline V gene. CDR3 in amino acids: CASRGLRTEAFF. The CDR3 nucleotides read TGTGCCAGCAGAGGCTTGAGAACTGAAGCTTTCTTT.